This TCR beta chain was identified during a study of blood T cell repertoires in COVID-19. Study background: In each case, the material was cDNA or gDNA derived from T cells, B-cell-depleted T cells, or PBMCs.

CDR3 length equals 14 residues. J lost 1 base, V lost 4 bases, and 2 bases had no gene match. Germline CDR1 reads MDHEN; CDR2 reads SYDVKM. TCRdb keeps only in-frame clones here, not all; method: immunoSEQ multiplex PCR. The data contain roughly 150,000 clones, 80% to 90% of them singletons. The chain joins TRBV28 to TRBJ2-3; 7 nucleotides line up with TRBD1. The clonotype comes from a woman aged 70 to 79 who had recovered from COVID-19. Input material: peripheral blood. The CDR3 sequence is CASSSGQRTDTQYF. The CDR3 DNA reads TGTGCCAGCAGTTCGGGACAGCGCACAGATACGCAGTATTTT.